This T cell receptor beta chain is drawn from a study of B cell selection in AIRE deficiency. Regarding this clone: The target antigen is unknown.

The regulatory T cell sort gate was CD4+CD25hiCD127low/negative. Control samples were from healthy, unrelated donors. Study results and limitations: AIRE-deficient Tconv and Treg repertoires matched healthy donors in TCRBV, CDR3 length, diversity. Of some 3,700 shared Treg TCRbeta sequences, around 31% were healthy-donor-only and over 8% patient-only.

The data were produced by immunoSEQ multiplex PCR, yet TCRdb's version contains in-frame clones alone and is incomplete. The repertoire consists of roughly 24,000 clones, with about nine tenths occurring once and the leading ten covering less than 1.5%. The TCR sequence derives from a human donor in good health. The source material was CD4+CD25+ Tregs sorted from PBMCs.

The CDR3 reads CASSLVGAIAGGRGDTQYF. In DNA, the CDR3 is TGTGCCAGCAGCTTAGTAGGAGCAATAGCGGGGGGGCGGGGAGATACGCAGTATTTT. The chain is built from TRBV11-2 and TRBJ2-3, with 11 bases lining up with TRBD2. Unmatched junction bases numbered 14, after V lost 1 base and J lost 5 bases. The germline gives CDR1 SGHAT, CDR2 FQNNGV. CDR3 length: 19 residues.